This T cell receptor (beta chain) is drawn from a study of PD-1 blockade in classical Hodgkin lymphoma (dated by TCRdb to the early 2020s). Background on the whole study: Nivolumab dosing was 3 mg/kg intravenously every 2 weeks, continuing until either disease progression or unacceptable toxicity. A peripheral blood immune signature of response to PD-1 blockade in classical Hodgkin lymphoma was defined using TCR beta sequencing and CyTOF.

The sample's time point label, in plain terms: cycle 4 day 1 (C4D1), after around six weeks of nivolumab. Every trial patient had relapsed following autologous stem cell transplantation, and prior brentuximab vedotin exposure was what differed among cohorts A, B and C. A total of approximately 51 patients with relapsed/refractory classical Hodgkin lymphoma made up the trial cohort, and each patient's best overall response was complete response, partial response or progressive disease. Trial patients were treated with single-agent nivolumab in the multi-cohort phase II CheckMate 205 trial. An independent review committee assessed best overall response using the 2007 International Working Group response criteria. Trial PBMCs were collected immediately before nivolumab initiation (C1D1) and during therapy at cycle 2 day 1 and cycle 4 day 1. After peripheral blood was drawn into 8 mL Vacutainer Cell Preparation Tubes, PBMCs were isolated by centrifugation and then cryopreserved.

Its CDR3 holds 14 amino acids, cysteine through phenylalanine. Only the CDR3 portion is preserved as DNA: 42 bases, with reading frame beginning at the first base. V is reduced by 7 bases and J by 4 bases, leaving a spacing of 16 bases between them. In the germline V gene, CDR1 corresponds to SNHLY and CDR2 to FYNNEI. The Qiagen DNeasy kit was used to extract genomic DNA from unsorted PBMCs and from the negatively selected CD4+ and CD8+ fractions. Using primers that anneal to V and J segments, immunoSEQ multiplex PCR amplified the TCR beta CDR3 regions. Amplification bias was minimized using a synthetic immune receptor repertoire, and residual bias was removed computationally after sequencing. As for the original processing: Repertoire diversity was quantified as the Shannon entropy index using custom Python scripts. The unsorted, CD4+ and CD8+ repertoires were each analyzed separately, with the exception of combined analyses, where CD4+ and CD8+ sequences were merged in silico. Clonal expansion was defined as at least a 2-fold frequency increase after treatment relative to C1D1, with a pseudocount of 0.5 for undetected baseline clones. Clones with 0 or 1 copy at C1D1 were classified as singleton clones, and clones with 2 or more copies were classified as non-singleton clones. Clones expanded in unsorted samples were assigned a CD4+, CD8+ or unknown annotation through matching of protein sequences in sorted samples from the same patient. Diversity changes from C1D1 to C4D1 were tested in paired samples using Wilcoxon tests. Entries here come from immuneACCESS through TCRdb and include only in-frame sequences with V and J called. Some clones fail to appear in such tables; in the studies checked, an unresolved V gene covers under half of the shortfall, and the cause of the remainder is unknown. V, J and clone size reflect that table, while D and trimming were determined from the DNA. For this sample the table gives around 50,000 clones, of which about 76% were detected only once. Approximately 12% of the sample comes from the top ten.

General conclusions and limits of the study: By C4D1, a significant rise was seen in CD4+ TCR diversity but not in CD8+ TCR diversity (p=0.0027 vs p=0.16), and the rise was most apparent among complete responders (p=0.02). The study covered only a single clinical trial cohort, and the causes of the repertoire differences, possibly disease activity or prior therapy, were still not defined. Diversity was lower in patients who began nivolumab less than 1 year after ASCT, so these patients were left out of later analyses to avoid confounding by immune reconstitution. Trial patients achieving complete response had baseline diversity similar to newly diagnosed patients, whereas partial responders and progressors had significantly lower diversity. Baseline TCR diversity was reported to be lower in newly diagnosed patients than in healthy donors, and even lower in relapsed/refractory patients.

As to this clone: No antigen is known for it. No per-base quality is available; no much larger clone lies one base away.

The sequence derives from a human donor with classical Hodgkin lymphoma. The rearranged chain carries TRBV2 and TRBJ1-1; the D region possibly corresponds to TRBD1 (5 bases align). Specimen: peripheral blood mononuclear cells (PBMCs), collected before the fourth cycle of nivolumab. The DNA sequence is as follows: TGTGCCAGCACTTCGGGACTCTCGGGCACTGAAGCTTTCTTT. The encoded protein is CASTSGLSGTEAFF.